This T cell receptor (beta chain) was identified during a study of T cell responses to AZD1222 COVID-19 vaccine. Findings of the study overall: Once two AZD1222 doses were given, Spike-specific TCR breadth and depth went up. Among the donors, most were white British and more were female, and clonal diversity was possibly underestimated. The study identified only six AZD1222 recipients as seropositive at baseline.

The CDR3 spans 16 residues. Germline CDR1 and CDR2: SGDLS and YYNGEE. V was clipped by 0 bases and J by 1 base; unmatched bases: 4. Data came from immunoSEQ multiplex PCR; TCRdb stores just in-frame clones and leaves some out. The table lists 150,000 or so clones, roughly 90% of them singletons. Note on this clone: Antigen: not known.

The chain is built from TRBV9 and TRBJ1-1, with TRBD1 identical over 9 bases. This TCR was recovered from an adult in good health. The source was peripheral blood, collected on day 0 of AZD1222 vaccination. The DNA of the CDR3 is TGTGCCAGCAGCGTAGGATTGGGACAGGGGAACACTGAAGCTTTCTTT. Translating it yields CASSVGLGQGNTEAFF.